These T cell receptor beta chains were read from a single sample in a study of blood T cell repertoires in COVID-19. The data were produced by immunoSEQ multiplex PCR, yet TCRdb's version contains in-frame clones alone and is incomplete. The profile shows about 99,000 clones, 79% of them singletons. Source material: peripheral blood. The source of these receptors is a woman older than 75 with active or convalescent COVID-19. Each CDR3 is given with its conserved first and last residue. The order of the fields is D gene, V gene, J gene, clone size, CDR3 DNA, CDR3 protein. The D gene is left open where the match is weak. The size field is filled for only some rows; it gives once, few, many or a size class.

D gene: -
V gene: TRBV7-9
J gene: TRBJ1-2
clone size: few
CDR3 DNA: TGTGCCAGCAGTCGTTTTACCACAGGGATTGGCTACACCTTC
CDR3 protein: CASSRFTTGIGYTF

D gene: TRBD2
V gene: TRBV5-5
J gene: TRBJ2-3
clone size: -
CDR3 DNA: TGTGCCAGCAGCTCTACAGCGGGAGCGGGGGGGGATACGCAGTATTTT
CDR3 protein: CASSSTAGAGGDTQYF

D gene: TRBD2
V gene: TRBV7-7
J gene: TRBJ2-3
clone size: -
CDR3 DNA: TGTGCCAGCAGCCCCGGGGGGGATACGCAGTATTTT
CDR3 protein: CASSPGGDTQYF

D gene: TRBD1
V gene: TRBV28
J gene: TRBJ1-1
clone size: -
CDR3 DNA: TGTGCCAGCGTACAGGGGCCGGTCACTGAAGCTTTCTTT
CDR3 protein: CASVQGPVTEAFF

D gene: TRBD2
V gene: TRBV9
J gene: TRBJ2-1
clone size: once
CDR3 DNA: TGTGCCAGCAGTTCTTCCTTGGCGGGGGTAGCGGGACGGTTCGATGAGCAGTTCTTC
CDR3 protein: CASSSSLAGVAGRFDEQFF

D gene: -
V gene: TRBV7-2
J gene: TRBJ1-2
clone size: -
CDR3 DNA: TGTGCCAGCAGCTTCAGGGGAACGGGCGGCTACACCTTC
CDR3 protein: CASSFRGTGGYTF

D gene: TRBD2
V gene: TRBV9
J gene: TRBJ2-7
clone size: -
CDR3 DNA: TGTGCCAGCAGCGTTTCCGGGACTACTTACGAGCAGTACTTC
CDR3 protein: CASSVSGTTYEQYF

D gene: -
V gene: TRBV10-2
J gene: TRBJ2-2
clone size: few
CDR3 DNA: TGCGCCAGCCTTAGAACCGGGGAGCTGTTTTTT
CDR3 protein: CASLRTGELFF

D gene: -
V gene: TRBV5-1
J gene: TRBJ2-5
clone size: -
CDR3 DNA: TGCGCCAGCAGCTACACCCAAGAGACCCAGTACTTC
CDR3 protein: CASSYTQETQYF

D gene: -
V gene: TRBV18
J gene: TRBJ2-1
clone size: -
CDR3 DNA: TGTGCCAGCTCACCACCACCCGAGCGCCGACGTTTAAATGAGCAGTTCTTC
CDR3 protein: CASSPPPERRRLNEQFF

D gene: -
V gene: TRBV9
J gene: TRBJ1-6
clone size: -
CDR3 DNA: TGTGCCAGCAGCGTAGGCGGGACGGGGTATAATTCACCCCTCCACTTT
CDR3 protein: CASSVGGTGYNSPLHF

D gene: -
V gene: TRBV15
J gene: TRBJ2-5
clone size: -
CDR3 DNA: TGTGCCACCAGCAGAGGGGGTGCGGGCCAAGAGACCCAGTACTTC
CDR3 protein: CATSRGGAGQETQYF

D gene: TRBD1
V gene: TRBV27
J gene: TRBJ1-1
clone size: -
CDR3 DNA: TGTGCCAGCAGTTTACTACAGGGGGCGGCTGAAGCTTTCTTT
CDR3 protein: CASSLLQGAAEAFF

D gene: TRBD2
V gene: TRBV4-1
J gene: TRBJ2-1
clone size: once
CDR3 DNA: TGCGCCAGCAGCCCGAGGGGGATTAGCGGGAGTGGTTACAATGAGCAGTTCTTC
CDR3 protein: CASSPRGISGSGYNEQFF

D gene: -
V gene: TRBV24-1
J gene: TRBJ2-1
clone size: -
CDR3 DNA: TGTGCCACCAGTGATTTGCGGTCGAGCTCCTACAATGAGCAGTTCTTC
CDR3 protein: CATSDLRSSSYNEQFF

D gene: TRBD1
V gene: TRBV6-5
J gene: TRBJ1-4
clone size: -
CDR3 DNA: TGTGCCAGCAGTTACTCCGGGACAGGTAGAGAAAAACTGTTTTTT
CDR3 protein: CASSYSGTGREKLFF

D gene: -
V gene: TRBV29-1
J gene: TRBJ2-3
clone size: -
CDR3 DNA: TGCAGCGTTGAAGAATCCGACTTAACAGATACGCAGTATTTT
CDR3 protein: CSVEESDLTDTQYF

D gene: TRBD1
V gene: TRBV5-1
J gene: TRBJ2-7
clone size: few
CDR3 DNA: TGTGCCAGCAGCTTGGCAGGGACAGTCCTCTACGAGCAGTACTTC
CDR3 protein: CASSLAGTVLYEQYF

D gene: -
V gene: TRBV19
J gene: TRBJ2-7
clone size: -
CDR3 DNA: TGTGCCAGTACCGACGGAGGAATACCCTACGAGCAGTACTTC
CDR3 protein: CASTDGGIPYEQYF

D gene: TRBD1
V gene: TRBV5-4
J gene: TRBJ1-3
clone size: -
CDR3 DNA: TGTGCCAGCAGCGCTGGACAGGGAGGGTCTGGAAACACCATATATTTT
CDR3 protein: CASSAGQGGSGNTIYF

D gene: TRBD1
V gene: TRBV6-2/TRBV6-3
J gene: TRBJ1-1
clone size: few
CDR3 DNA: TGTGCCAGCAGCCCCAGGGACAGGGGGGGCCCCACTGAAGCTTTCTTT
CDR3 protein: CASSPRDRGGPTEAFF

D gene: -
V gene: TRBV6-5
J gene: TRBJ1-1
clone size: -
CDR3 DNA: TGTGCCAGCAGTTTTTCGACAGTCAACACTGAAGCTTTCTTT
CDR3 protein: CASSFSTVNTEAFF

D gene: -
V gene: TRBV18
J gene: TRBJ2-2
clone size: -
CDR3 DNA: TGTGCCAGCTCACCACCGAGCTCCGGGGAGCTGTTTTTT
CDR3 protein: CASSPPSSGELFF

D gene: TRBD2
V gene: TRBV6-5
J gene: TRBJ2-5
clone size: -
CDR3 DNA: TGTGCCAGCAGTCTAGCGGGAGTCAGAGAGACCCAGTACTTC
CDR3 protein: CASSLAGVRETQYF

D gene: -
V gene: TRBV6-6
J gene: TRBJ1-1
clone size: -
CDR3 DNA: TGTGCCAGCAGTTACGGTGGCAGTGAAGCTTTCTTT
CDR3 protein: CASSYGGSEAFF

D gene: TRBD1
V gene: TRBV2
J gene: TRBJ2-7
clone size: -
CDR3 DNA: TGTGCCAGCAGTGAAGCCGGGACAGGGCTGTACTTC
CDR3 protein: CASSEAGTGLYF

D gene: -
V gene: TRBV28
J gene: TRBJ1-1
clone size: -
CDR3 DNA: TGTGCCAGCACTCGAGAGATTTACACTGAAGCTTTCTTT
CDR3 protein: CASTREIYTEAFF

D gene: TRBD1
V gene: TRBV19
J gene: TRBJ2-7
clone size: -
CDR3 DNA: TGTGCCAGTAGTGCCAGGACAGGGATGTACGAGCAGTACTTC
CDR3 protein: CASSARTGMYEQYF

D gene: -
V gene: TRBV10-3
J gene: TRBJ2-3
clone size: once
CDR3 DNA: TGTGCCATCAGCCGCGACATGTCGGATACGCAGTATTTT
CDR3 protein: CAISRDMSDTQYF

D gene: -
V gene: TRBV7-9
J gene: TRBJ1-1
clone size: -
CDR3 DNA: TGTGCCAGCAGCTTAGGTGGGGGGGTCACTGAAGCTTTCTTT
CDR3 protein: CASSLGGGVTEAFF

D gene: -
V gene: TRBV9
J gene: TRBJ2-7
clone size: -
CDR3 DNA: TGTGCCAGCAGCGCTGGACTGGTCTCCTACGAGCAGTACTTC
CDR3 protein: CASSAGLVSYEQYF